The present entry profiles one T cell receptor beta chain with its context. Antigen: not known. The sample comes from a study of cytomegalovirus exposure and HLA in healthy donors. At the level of the study: HLA-typed donors were the source of approximately 88 million unique TCRs held in an early data release.

Study observations and caveats: Analysis was carried out at a later point, and it linked a missense DCLRE1C variant to TCR beta V- and J-gene trimming. Relative to equally common others, HLA-associated TCR beta chains showed greater clonal expansion in a later analysis. HLA alleles were associated with fewer than 20,000 TCR beta sequences in a later analysis at 0.05 false discovery rate.

Primers: 60 Vbeta forward and 13 Jbeta reverse. The repertoire was sequenced with immunoSEQ multiplex PCR; TCRdb's copy has only in-frame clones and lacks some. The repertoire holds 150,000 to 200,000 clones, with around 78% as singletons. V shed 1 base and J shed 4 bases, with 13 bases lying between them. Germline V lookup: CDR1 SGHVS, CDR2 FNYEAQ. The CDR3 has 15 residues. The sequenced sample was PBMCs. This receptor was obtained from a woman aged 40 to 50 in good health and CMV-seronegative. This chain joins TRBV7-6 and TRBJ2-5, with D possibly matching TRBD1 (8 bases). The CDR3 nucleotides read TGTGCCAGCAGCTTAGACAGGGGGAGGGGAGAGACCCAGTACTTC. It is translated as CASSLDRGRGETQYF.